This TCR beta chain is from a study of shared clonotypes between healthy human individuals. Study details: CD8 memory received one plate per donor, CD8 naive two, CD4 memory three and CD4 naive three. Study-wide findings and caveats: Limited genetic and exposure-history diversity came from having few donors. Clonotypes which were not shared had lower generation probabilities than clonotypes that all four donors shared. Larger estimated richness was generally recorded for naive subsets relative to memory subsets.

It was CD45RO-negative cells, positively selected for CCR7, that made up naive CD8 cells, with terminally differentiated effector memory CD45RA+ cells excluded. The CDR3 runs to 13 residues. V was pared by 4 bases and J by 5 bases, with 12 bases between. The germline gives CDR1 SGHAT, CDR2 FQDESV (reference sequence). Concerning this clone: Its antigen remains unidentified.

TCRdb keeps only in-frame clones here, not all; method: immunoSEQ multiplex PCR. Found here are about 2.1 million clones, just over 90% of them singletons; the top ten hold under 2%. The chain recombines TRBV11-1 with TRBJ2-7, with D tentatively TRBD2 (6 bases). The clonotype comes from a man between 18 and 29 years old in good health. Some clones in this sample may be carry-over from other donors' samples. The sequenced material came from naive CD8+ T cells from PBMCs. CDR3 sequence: CASSSGGTDEQYF. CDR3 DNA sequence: TGTGCCAGCAGCTCCGGGGGAACCGACGAGCAGTACTTC.